Each of the 8 T cell receptor beta chains below was sequenced from the same sample in a study of regulatory T cells in long-lasting Graves disease. HTBI primers from iRepertoire and Arm-PCR of CDR3 regions yielded the TCR beta libraries. TCRdb passed the multiplex PCR reads through MiXCR, listing each CDR3 protein once. The sample shows 650,000 to 850,000 distinct CDR3 sequences, around 32% of them seen only once. Time point: persistent/refractory GD, antithyroid drugs over 5 years with positive TRAb. PBMC RNA was the source of the TCR library. Sequences were derived from peripheral blood mononuclear cells (PBMCs), sampled when the disease was refractory, from a patient treated with antithyroid drugs. Every receptor here comes from a female donor with Graves disease.

A note on this clonotype: The junction departs from germline at one end; a sequencing error may be responsible. The chain links TRBV2 to TRBJ2-5, with TRBD2 identical over 10 bases. The length of the CDR3 is 16 residues. The germline CDR1 and CDR2 sequences are SNHLY and FYNNEI. CDR3 DNA: TGCGCCAGCAGCCATAGAGCGGGAGGGCCGAAAGAGACCCAGTACTTC. Protein sequence: CASSHRAGGPKETQYF.

This clonotype was recorded a few times. This chain links TRBV20-1 with TRBJ2-1; D tentatively fits TRBD1 or TRBD2 (5 bases each). The CDR3 loop spans 11 amino acids. Per the germline V gene, CDR1 is DFQATT and CDR2 is SNEGSKA (reference sequence). The V end lost 5 bases, the J end lost 11 bases, and 13 bases lay between the germline ends. This CDR3 reads CSAGSGAKQFF. CDR3 nucleotides: TGCAGTGCTGGCTCCGGGGCCAAGCAGTTCTTC.

J is TRBJ1-1 and V is TRBV12-5, with 7 bases matching TRBD1. The CDR3 has 16 residues. J gave up 3 bases and V 0 bases, and 7 bases lay outside the gene matches. Germline CDR1 is LGHNT and CDR2 is FRNRAP. In nucleotides, the CDR3 is TGTGCTAGTGGTTTGGTACGAACAGGGGTTGACACTGAAGCTTTCTTT. Translated: CASGLVRTGVDTEAFF.

This clonotype was picked up many times. The chain joins TRBV2 to TRBJ1-1, with unresolved D. V shed 6 bases and J shed 3 bases, with 8 bases lying between them. CDR1 and CDR2 from the germline V gene are SNHLY and FYNNEI. There are 12 residues in the CDR3. The CDR3 sequence: CASRGPYTEAFF. The CDR3 DNA sequence: TGTGCCAGCAGAGGGCCTTACACTGAAGCTTTCTTT.

The table lists this clonotype with a few counts. The chain couples TRBV7-9 to TRBJ1-2, with D uncertain. Deletions cut 5 bases from V and 2 bases from J, with 12 bases between. This CDR3 region has 14 residues. The V gene's germline CDR1 is SEHNR and CDR2 FQNEAQ (reference sequence). As DNA, the CDR3 is TGTGCCAGCAGCCCTCCCGAAGGGAACTATGGCTACACCTTC. This encodes CASSPPEGNYGYTF.

The J gene is TRBJ2-5, the V gene TRBV12-3 or TRBV12-4; 7 bases line up with TRBD1. This CDR3 contains 15 residues. Trimming took 6 bases from V and 8 from J; bases not matched to a gene: 15. CDR3 sequence: CASRRGQIQALTQYF. The CDR3 DNA is TGTGCCAGCAGACGGGGACAGATCCAGGCTCTCACCCAGTACTTC.

This clonotype was found a few times. The chain couples TRBV29-1 to TRBJ1-4, with TRBD1 identical over 8 bases. This CDR3 comprises 13 residues. V lost 5 bases to trimming and J lost 5 bases; unmatched junction nucleotides: 4. The germline gives CDR1 SQVTM, CDR2 ANQGSEA. The CDR3 loop reads CSVRTGRNEKLFF. Here the CDR3 DNA reads TGCAGCGTTCGGACAGGGAGGAATGAAAAACTGTTTTTT.

The chain uses TRBV2 and TRBJ2-7; no definite D call. Trimming pared 6 bases from V and 0 bases from J, leaving 12 bases between. The length of the CDR3 is 14 residues. From germline, CDR1 is SNHLY and CDR2 FYNNEI. CDR3 coding DNA: TGTGCCAGCAGAACCCTTTCGGTCTCCTACGAGCAGTACTTC. The encoded protein is CASRTLSVSYEQYF.